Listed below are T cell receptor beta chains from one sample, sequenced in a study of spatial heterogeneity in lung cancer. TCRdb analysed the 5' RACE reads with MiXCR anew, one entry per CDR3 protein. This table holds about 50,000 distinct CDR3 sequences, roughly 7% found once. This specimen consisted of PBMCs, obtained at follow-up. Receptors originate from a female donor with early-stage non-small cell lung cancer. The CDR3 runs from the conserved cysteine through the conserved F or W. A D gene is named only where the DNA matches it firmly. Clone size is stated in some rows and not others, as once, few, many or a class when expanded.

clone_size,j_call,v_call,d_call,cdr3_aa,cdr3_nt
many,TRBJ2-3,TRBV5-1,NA,CASSASQDTQYF,TGCGCCAGCAGCGCTAGTCAAGATACGCAGTATTTT
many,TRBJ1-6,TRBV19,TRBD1,CASRTGGSSPLHF,TGTGCCAGTAGGACAGGGGGGAGTTCACCCCTCCACTTT
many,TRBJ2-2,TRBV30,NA,CAYSRGRPNTGELFF,TGTGCCTATTCCCGAGGAAGGCCGAACACCGGGGAGCTGTTTTTT
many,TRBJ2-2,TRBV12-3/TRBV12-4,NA,CASSFNTGIGELFF,TGTGCCAGCAGTTTCAATACAGGGATCGGGGAGCTGTTTTTT
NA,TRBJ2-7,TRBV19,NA,CASSIGLTSYEQYF,TGTGCCAGTAGTATTGGTCTGACCTCCTACGAGCAGTACTTC
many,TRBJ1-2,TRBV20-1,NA,CSARSSRGTLRNYGYTF,TGCAGTGCTAGGTCTTCCCGCGGGACACTACGTAACTATGGCTACACCTTC
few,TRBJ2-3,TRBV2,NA,CASSDGGFTDTQYF,TGTGCCAGCAGTGATGGCGGCTTCACAGATACGCAGTATTTT
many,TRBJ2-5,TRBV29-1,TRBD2,CSVGKAQAGGGETQYF,TGCAGCGTTGGAAAGGCCCAGGCGGGAGGAGGGGAGACCCAGTACTTC
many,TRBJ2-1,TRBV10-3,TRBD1,CAINSGTGISSYNEQFF,TGTGCCATCAACTCTGGGACAGGGATCAGCTCCTACAATGAGCAGTTCTTC
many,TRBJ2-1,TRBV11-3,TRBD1,CASSLGPQGLGEQFF,TGTGCCAGCAGCTTAGGCCCACAGGGGTTGGGTGAGCAGTTCTTC
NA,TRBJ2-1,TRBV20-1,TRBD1,CSASGTGAYNEQFF,TGCAGTGCCTCCGGGACAGGGGCCTACAATGAGCAGTTCTTC
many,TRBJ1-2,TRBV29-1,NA,CSVALGDNYGYTF,TGCAGCGTTGCGTTAGGGGACAACTATGGCTACACCTTC
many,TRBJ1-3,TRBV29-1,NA,CSVGPGSGNTIYF,TGCAGCGTTGGGCCCGGCTCTGGAAACACCATATATTTT
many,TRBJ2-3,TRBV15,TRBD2,CATSRGTTGTTNF,TGTGCCACCAGTAGAGGAACTACCGGGACTACTAATTTT
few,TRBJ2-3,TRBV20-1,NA,CSARDVPDTQYF,TGCAGTGCTAGAGATGTCCCAGATACGCAGTATTTT
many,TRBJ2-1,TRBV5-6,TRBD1,CASSLPGQGYNEQFF,TGTGCCAGCAGCTTACCGGGACAGGGATACAATGAGCAGTTCTTC
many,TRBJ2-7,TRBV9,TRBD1,CASSVGGQGSYEQYF,TGTGCCAGCAGCGTAGGGGGACAGGGGTCTTACGAGCAGTACTTC
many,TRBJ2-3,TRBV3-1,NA,CASSQVLTDTQYF,TGTGCCAGCAGCCAAGTTCTCACTGATACGCAGTATTTT
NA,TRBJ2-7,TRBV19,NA,CASSKQVSSYEQYF,TGTGCCAGTAGTAAACAGGTGAGCTCCTACGAGCAGTACTTC
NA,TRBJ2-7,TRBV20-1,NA,CSARIQIFPYEQYF,TGCAGTGCTAGGATACAGATTTTCCCCTACGAGCAGTACTTC
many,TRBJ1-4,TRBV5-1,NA,CASSLVQGGEKLFF,TGCGCCAGCAGCTTGGTTCAGGGAGGCGAAAAACTGTTTTTT
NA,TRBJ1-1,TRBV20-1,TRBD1,CSAGTGWMNTEAFF,TGCAGTGCTGGGACAGGGTGGATGAACACTGAAGCTTTCTTT
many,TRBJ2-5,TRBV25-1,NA,CASREPETQYF,TGTGCCAGCAGAGAGCCAGAGACCCAGTACTTC
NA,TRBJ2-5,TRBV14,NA,CASSQRWATLVETQYF,TGTGCCAGCAGCCAAAGATGGGCCACCCTAGTGGAGACCCAGTACTTC
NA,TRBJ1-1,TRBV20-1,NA,CSARDRRGNTEAFF,TGCAGTGCTAGAGATCGGCGGGGGAACACTGAAGCTTTCTTT
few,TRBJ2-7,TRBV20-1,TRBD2,CSAVGTSVSYEQYF,TGCAGTGCTGTGGGTACTAGCGTGTCCTACGAGCAGTACTTC
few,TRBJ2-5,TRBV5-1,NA,CASSRGLEEGRETQYF,TGCGCCAGCAGCCGGGGGTTAGAGGAGGGTCGAGAGACCCAGTACTTC
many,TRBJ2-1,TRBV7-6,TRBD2,CASSLAILGAGVNNEQFF,TGTGCCAGCAGCTTAGCCATCTTGGGAGCGGGGGTGAACAATGAGCAGTTCTTC
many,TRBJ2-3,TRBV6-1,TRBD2,CASDRGLVIPDTQYF,TGTGCCAGCGATCGCGGACTAGTCATCCCAGATACGCAGTATTTT
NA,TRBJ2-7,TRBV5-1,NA,CASSSDSREQYF,TGCGCCAGCAGCTCTGACTCCCGCGAGCAGTACTTC
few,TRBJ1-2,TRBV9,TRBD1,CASSVKGAGGYTF,TGTGCCAGCAGCGTCAAGGGGGCAGGTGGCTACACCTTC
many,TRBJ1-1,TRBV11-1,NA,CASSLGRSTEAFF,TGTGCCAGCAGCTTAGGTAGGTCCACTGAAGCTTTCTTT
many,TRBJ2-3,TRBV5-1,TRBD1,CASSPLGQGYTDTQYF,TGCGCCAGCAGCCCACTGGGACAGGGTTATACAGATACGCAGTATTTT
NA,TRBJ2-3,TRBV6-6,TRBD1,CASKLYHPGGTDTQYF,TGTGCCAGCAAACTGTATCACCCAGGGGGAACAGATACGCAGTATTTT
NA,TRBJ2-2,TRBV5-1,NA,CASSPGHSNTGELFF,TGCGCCAGCAGCCCAGGACACTCGAACACCGGGGAGCTGTTTTTT
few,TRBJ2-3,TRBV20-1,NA,CSTGRTGAPVRQYF,TGCAGTACTGGGAGGACCGGGGCACCCGTTAGGCAGTATTTT
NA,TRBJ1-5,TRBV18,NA,CASSEDSGGGNQPQHF,TGTGCCAGCTCAGAGGACTCCGGGGGGGGCAATCAGCCCCAGCATTTT